This is a list of T cell receptor beta chains from one sample in a study of blood T cell repertoires in COVID-19. Profiling relied on immunoSEQ multiplex PCR, and the TCRdb table lists in-frame clones only, not all of them. Of roughly 440,000 clones listed, 70% to 90% were seen once; the top ten hold around an eighth. Input material: peripheral blood. Receptors originate from a woman between 45 and 65 years old with COVID-19, enrolled during active disease. The CDR3 runs from the conserved cysteine through the conserved F or W. Fields, in order: D gene, J gene, clone size, V gene, CDR3 protein, CDR3 DNA. The D gene is left open where the match is weak. Only some rows state a clone size, as once, few, many or a class for expanded clones.

>NA|TRBJ2-2|NA|TRBV7-9
CASSQQNTGELFF
TGTGCCAGCAGCCAACAGAACACCGGGGAGCTGTTTTTT
>NA|TRBJ1-2|NA|TRBV24-1
CAIQDITTYGYTF
TGTGCCATCCAGGACATTACGACCTATGGCTACACCTTC
>NA|TRBJ2-1|NA|TRBV7-6
CASSFATKWWEQFF
TGTGCCAGCAGCTTCGCGACTAAATGGTGGGAGCAGTTCTTC
>TRBD1|TRBJ1-1|NA|TRBV4-1
CASSPRGRRTEAFF
TGCGCCAGCAGCCCCAGGGGGAGGAGGACTGAAGCTTTCTTT
>NA|TRBJ2-5|NA|TRBV24-1
CATSSGGQETQYF
TGTGCCACCAGTTCCGGAGGGCAAGAGACCCAGTACTTC
>TRBD2|TRBJ2-7|few|TRBV20-1
CSASSGTRGSWEQYF
TGCAGTGCTAGTTCGGGGACTAGGGGGAGTTGGGAGCAGTACTTC
>TRBD1|TRBJ1-2|NA|TRBV2
CASSDGTGNYGYTF
TGTGCCAGCAGCGACGGGACAGGGAACTATGGCTACACCTTC
>NA|TRBJ2-3|NA|TRBV12-3/TRBV12-4
CASSYLTDTQYF
TGTGCCAGCAGTTATCTCACAGATACGCAGTATTTT
>TRBD1|TRBJ2-7|NA|TRBV19
CASSLTGDSYEQYF
TGTGCCAGTAGTCTGACAGGGGACTCCTACGAGCAGTACTTC
>NA|TRBJ1-3|NA|TRBV6-5
CATPGGENTIYF
TGTGCCACCCCTGGGGGGGAAAACACCATATATTTT
>TRBD1|TRBJ1-4|NA|TRBV19
CASGWTGMNEKLFF
TGTGCCAGTGGTTGGACAGGGATGAATGAAAAACTGTTTTTT
>NA|TRBJ1-5|NA|TRBV19
CATRTGQGNQPQHF
TGTGCCACTCGGACTGGCCAGGGGAATCAGCCCCAGCATTTT
>NA|TRBJ2-3|NA|TRBV11-2
CASSLDFGFLTDTQYF
TGTGCCAGCAGCTTAGATTTTGGCTTCCTCACAGATACGCAGTATTTT
>NA|TRBJ1-2|NA|TRBV3-1/TRBV3-2
CASSPLGPTEGYTF
TGTGCCAGCAGCCCCCTGGGCCCGACAGAGGGCTACACCTTC
>NA|TRBJ1-1|few|TRBV6-4
CASNTGYGTEAFF
TGTGCCAGCAATACAGGGTACGGCACTGAAGCTTTCTTT
>NA|TRBJ2-3|NA|TRBV7-9
CASSLTADISTQYF
TGTGCCAGCAGCTTAACCGCGGACATCTCTACGCAGTATTTT
>NA|TRBJ2-2|NA|TRBV11-1
CASNPTGTGELFF
TGTGCCAGCAACCCGACTGGGACCGGGGAGCTGTTTTTT
>TRBD1|TRBJ1-1|NA|TRBV3-1/TRBV3-2
CASSPGGNTEAFF
TGTGCCAGCAGCCCAGGGGGGAACACTGAAGCTTTCTTT
>NA|TRBJ1-5|many|TRBV6-5
CASMAGRANQPQHF
TGTGCCAGCATGGCGGGGAGAGCGAATCAGCCCCAGCATTTT
>TRBD2|TRBJ2-7|NA|TRBV18
CASSPFTSLLGGTSYEQYF
TGTGCCAGCTCACCTTTTACATCTCTCCTCGGGGGGACCTCCTACGAGCAGTACTTC
>NA|TRBJ1-4|NA|TRBV30
CAWSPGGGTEKLFF
TGTGCCTGGAGTCCCGGCGGCGGTACTGAAAAACTGTTTTTT
>NA|TRBJ1-2|NA|TRBV2
CASSVRSLTIQDGYTF
TGTGCCAGCAGTGTTCGCAGCCTGACAATTCAGGATGGCTACACCTTC
>TRBD1|TRBJ1-2|NA|TRBV11-2
CASSLVGTGSNYGYTF
TGTGCCAGCAGCTTAGTGGGGACAGGGTCTAACTATGGCTACACCTTC